Reported below is one T cell receptor (beta chain). Its antigen is as yet unknown. This sample is part of a study of Ad26.COV2.S vaccination and SARS-CoV-2 variants. Points from the study as a whole: Breadth and depth estimates from TCRs may understate total T cell responses. It was vaccine recipients, not placebo recipients, who had the higher spike-specific TCR breadth.

Noted treatment: around 19 received Ad26.COV2.S at low or high dose, single or two shots; about 5 received placebo; per-sample allocation not given. Collection of samples fell on day 63 after the first vaccine or placebo injection. Only in-frame clones appear in the TCRdb table, and some are missing; sequencing was by immunoSEQ multiplex PCR. The data hold around 450,000 clones, with 75% to 90% observed a single time. CDR1 and CDR2 from the germline V gene are SGHVS and FNYEAQ. V was clipped by 4 bases and J by 14 bases, with 23 bases between them. The CDR3 spans 14 residues. This sample comprised peripheral blood, obtained in a trial of Ad26.COV2.S vaccine versus placebo. This clonotype was obtained from a person between 18 and 60 years old who received the Ad26.COV2.S COVID-19 vaccine or a placebo. The genes are TRBV7-6 and TRBJ2-5, with D possibly called TRBD1 or TRBD2 (6 bases each). CDR3 in amino acids: CASSSIGGSGTSYF. DNA of the CDR3: TGTGCCAGCAGCTCCATAGGGGGGTCCGGGACCAGTTACTTC. The full variable domain, completed using reference TRBV7-6 and TRBJ2-5, is GAGVSQSPRYKVTKRGQDVALRCDPISGHVSLYWYRQALGQGPEFLTYFNYEAQQDKSGLPNDRFSAERPEGSISTLTIQRTEQRDSAMYRCASSSIGGSGTSYFGPGTRLLVL.